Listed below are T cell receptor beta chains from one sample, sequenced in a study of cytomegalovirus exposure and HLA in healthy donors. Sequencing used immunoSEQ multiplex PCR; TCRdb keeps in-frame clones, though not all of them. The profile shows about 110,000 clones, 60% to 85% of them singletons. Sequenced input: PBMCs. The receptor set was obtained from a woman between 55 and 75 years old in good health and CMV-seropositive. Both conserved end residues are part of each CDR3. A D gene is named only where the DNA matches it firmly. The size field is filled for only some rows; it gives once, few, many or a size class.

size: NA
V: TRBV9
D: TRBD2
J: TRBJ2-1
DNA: TGTGCCAGTACCTTAGCGGGAGGGCCTCACAATGAGCAGTTCTTC
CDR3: CASTLAGGPHNEQFF

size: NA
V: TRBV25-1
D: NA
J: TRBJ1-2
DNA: TGTGCCAGCAGTGGACGAAACAGGGAGAACTATGGCTACACCTTC
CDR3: CASSGRNRENYGYTF

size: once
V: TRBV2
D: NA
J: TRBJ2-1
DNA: TGTGCCAGCAGGGAGGTGCAGGGGAGCTCCTACAATGAGCAGTTCTTC
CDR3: CASREVQGSSYNEQFF

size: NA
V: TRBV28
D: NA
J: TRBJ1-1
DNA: TGTGCCAGCAGTCCCATACTACTAGCCCGAGGGACCGAAGCTTTCTTT
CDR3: CASSPILLARGTEAFF

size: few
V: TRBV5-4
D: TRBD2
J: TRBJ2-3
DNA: TGTGCCAGCAGCTTGGCCATCACTAGCGGGACTACAGATACGCAGTATTTT
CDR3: CASSLAITSGTTDTQYF

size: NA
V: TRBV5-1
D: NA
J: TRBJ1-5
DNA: TGCGCCAGCAGCTTGGCGGGACACCTGAATCAGCCCCAGCATTTT
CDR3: CASSLAGHLNQPQHF

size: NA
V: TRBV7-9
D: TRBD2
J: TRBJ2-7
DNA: TGTTCCAGCAGCTTAGCGCGGGGGACTAGTGGGTCCGAGCAGTACTTC
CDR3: CSSSLARGTSGSEQYF

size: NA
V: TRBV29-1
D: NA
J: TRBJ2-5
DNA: TGCAGCGTTGAATGGACAGGGAGGGGAGAGACCCAGTACTTC
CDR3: CSVEWTGRGETQYF

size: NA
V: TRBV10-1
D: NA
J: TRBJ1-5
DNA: TGCGCCAGGGGATGGGGGGATAGCAATCAGCCCCAGCATTTT
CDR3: CARGWGDSNQPQHF

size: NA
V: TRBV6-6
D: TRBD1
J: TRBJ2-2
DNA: TGTGCCAGCAGTTCAGACAGGGAAGTTTACGTCGGGGAGCTGTTTTTT
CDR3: CASSSDREVYVGELFF

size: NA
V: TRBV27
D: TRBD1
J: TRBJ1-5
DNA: TGTGCCAGCAGTTTTTCAGGGGGCGGTCAGCCCCAGCATTTT
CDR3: CASSFSGGGQPQHF

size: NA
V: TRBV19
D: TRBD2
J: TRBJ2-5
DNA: TGTGCCAGTATGAGGACTAGCGGGGCACGGGAGACCCAGTACTTC
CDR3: CASMRTSGARETQYF

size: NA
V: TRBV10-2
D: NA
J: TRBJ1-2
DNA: TGCGCCAGCAGTGCAATCGTCGGGTATGGCTACACCTTC
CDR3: CASSAIVGYGYTF

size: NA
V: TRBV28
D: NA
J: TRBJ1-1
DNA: TGTGCCAGCAGTTTACTTCGCGACATTGGCACTGAAGCTTTCTTT
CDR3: CASSLLRDIGTEAFF

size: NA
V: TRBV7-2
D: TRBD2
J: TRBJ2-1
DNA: TGTGCCAGCAGCTTGAGCGGGAGGGTTGACAATGAGCAGTTCTTC
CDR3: CASSLSGRVDNEQFF

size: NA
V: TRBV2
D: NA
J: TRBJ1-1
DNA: TGTGCCAGCCAGGTGGGCAGGGGTTCGAACACTGAAGCTTTCTTT
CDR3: CASQVGRGSNTEAFF

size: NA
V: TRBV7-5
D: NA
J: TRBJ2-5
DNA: TGTGCCAGAAGCTTATTTTTTAGTCAGGTGGGGACCCAGTACTTC
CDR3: CARSLFFSQVGTQYF

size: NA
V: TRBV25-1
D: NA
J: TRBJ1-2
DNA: TGTGCCAGCTGGTCAGGCTTTTCCTTGTATGGCTACACCTTC
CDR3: CASWSGFSLYGYTF

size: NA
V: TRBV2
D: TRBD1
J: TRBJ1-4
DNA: TGTGCCAGCATACAACAGGGGGAGGGAGTTGCTGAAAAACTGTTTTTT
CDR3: CASIQQGEGVAEKLFF

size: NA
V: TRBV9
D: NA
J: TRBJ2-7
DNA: TGTGCCAGCAGCGTAAAGTCGGGAATCAACTACGAGCAGTACTTC
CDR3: CASSVKSGINYEQYF

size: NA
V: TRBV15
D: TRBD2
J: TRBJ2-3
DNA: TGTGCCACCAGCAGCATCCACTGGGGGGGAGCCAGCACAGATACGCAGTATTTT
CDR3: CATSSIHWGGASTDTQYF

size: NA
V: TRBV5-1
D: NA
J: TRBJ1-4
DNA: TGCGCCAGCAGGTTAACAGCAACTAATGAAAAACTGTTTTTT
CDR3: CASRLTATNEKLFF

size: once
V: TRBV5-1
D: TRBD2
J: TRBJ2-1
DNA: TGCGCCAGCAGCTCACTAGCGGGAGGGAAGGAGCAGTTCTTC
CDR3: CASSSLAGGKEQFF

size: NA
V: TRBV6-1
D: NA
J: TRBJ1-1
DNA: TGTGCCAGCAGTGAAGTTCTATTGCGGAACACTGAAGCTTTCTTT
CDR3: CASSEVLLRNTEAFF

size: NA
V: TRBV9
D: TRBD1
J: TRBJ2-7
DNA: TGTGCCAGCAGCGTAGCGGACAGGGTCCACGAGCAGTACTTC
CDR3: CASSVADRVHEQYF

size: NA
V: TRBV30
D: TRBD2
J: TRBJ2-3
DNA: TGTGCCTGGACTATTGGGGGAGGCGGGAGAACAGATACGCAGTATTTT
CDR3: CAWTIGGGGRTDTQYF

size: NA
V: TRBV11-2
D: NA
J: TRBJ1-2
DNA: TGTGCCAGCAGCTCGAGCTTGGGGGCTTCCGGCTACACCTTC
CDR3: CASSSSLGASGYTF

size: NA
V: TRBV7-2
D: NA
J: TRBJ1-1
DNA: TGTGCCAGCAGCTTATCAGGGGCTGCGAACACTGAAGCTTTCTTT
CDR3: CASSLSGAANTEAFF

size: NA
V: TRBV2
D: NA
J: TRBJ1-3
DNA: TGTGCCAGCACCTCCGGTAGGGGTATCTCTGGAAACACCATATATTTT
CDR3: CASTSGRGISGNTIYF

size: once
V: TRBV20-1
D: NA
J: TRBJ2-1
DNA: TGCAGTGCCGGAGCTTTCACGGGGCAGTTCTTC
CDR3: CSAGAFTGQFF

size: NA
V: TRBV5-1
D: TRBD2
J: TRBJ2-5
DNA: TGCGCCAGCAGCTTGGCCCCGGGGGGGGAAGAGACCCAGTACTTC
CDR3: CASSLAPGGEETQYF

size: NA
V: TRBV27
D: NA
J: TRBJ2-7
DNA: TGTGCCAGCAGTTTAATGAGTCGACCGGGGGACTACGAGCAGTACTTC
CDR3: CASSLMSRPGDYEQYF

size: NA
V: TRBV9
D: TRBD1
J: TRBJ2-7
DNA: TGTGCCAGCAGTGTTACCGGGACAGGGTACGACGAGCAGTACTTC
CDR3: CASSVTGTGYDEQYF

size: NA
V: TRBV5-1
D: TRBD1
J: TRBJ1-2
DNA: TGCGCCAGCAGCGCGGGACAGGGACCTGGCTACACCTTC
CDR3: CASSAGQGPGYTF

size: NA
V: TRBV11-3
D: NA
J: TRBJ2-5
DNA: TGTGCCAGCAGCTTAGGACATCTCAACCAAGAGACCCAGTACTTC
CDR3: CASSLGHLNQETQYF